The next 10 T cell receptor beta chains were all read from a single sample in a study of graft-versus-host responses after intestinal transplantation. The assay was immunoSEQ multiplex PCR, and TCRdb's table has in-frame clones only and misses some. The data contain over 45,000 clones, approximately 95% of them singletons. Sample: PBMCs, taken around 820 days after a first intestinal transplant, on the day of a second. These receptors originate from a human patient who received an intestinal transplant, so some T cells may come from the graft donor.

The chain couples TRBV9 to TRBJ2-1, with 9 bases identical to TRBD1. Unmatched junction bases numbered 2, after V lost 3 bases and J lost 7 bases. The germline CDR1 and CDR2 sequences are SGDLS and YYNGEE. The CDR3 extends over 13 amino acids. CDR3 in amino acids: CASSAGTGNEQFF. CDR3 bases: TGTGCCAGCAGCGCCGGGACAGGGAATGAGCAGTTCTTC.

CDR3 protein: CASSYSILEEQYF. DNA of the CDR3: TGTGCCAGCAGTTACTCGATCTTGGAGGAGCAGTACTTC. This chain connects TRBV6-5 to TRBJ2-7; D is ambiguous. Germline CDR1 and CDR2: MNHEY and SVGAGI. Trimming stripped 0 bases from V and 7 bases from J, with 10 bases between. CDR3 size: 13 residues.

The gene calls are TRBV7-9 and TRBJ2-1, with TRBD2 matching over 8 bases. Germline CDR1 is SEHNR and CDR2 is FQNEAQ (reference sequence). This CDR3 contains 14 residues. V trimming: 5 bases; J trimming: 8 bases; junction bases outside the gene matches: 8. CDR3 coding DNA: TGTGCCAGCAGCAACCCGGGACTAGGGGATGAGCAGTTCTTC. It yields the protein CASSNPGLGDEQFF.

This chain uses TRBV30 with TRBJ2-1; tentatively, D is TRBD2 (5 bases). The germline gives CDR1 GTSNPN, CDR2 SVGIG (reference sequence). Trimming took off 0 bases at V and 10 bases at J, with 13 bases between the two ends. The CDR3 is made up of 13 amino acids. This CDR3 reads CAWSVYLWEEQFF. The CDR3 DNA reads TGTGCCTGGAGTGTGTACCTCTGGGAGGAGCAGTTCTTC.

This chain uses TRBV29-1 with TRBJ2-5; TRBD2 might be the D (5 bases). This CDR3 region has 12 residues. The germline V and J ends were trimmed by 4 bases and 4 bases, with 10 bases remaining between them. Germline V gives CDR1 SQVTM, CDR2 ANQGSEA. The CDR3 region is CSVGAGGETQYF. The CDR3 nucleotides are TGCAGCGTTGGTGCGGGTGGAGAGACCCAGTACTTC.

This clone was seen only once. This chain joins TRBV7-2 and TRBJ2-1; either TRBD1 or TRBD2 may fit D (5 bases each). Trimming took 5 bases from V and 4 from J, leaving 12 bases between them. Germline V gene data show CDR1 as SGHTA and CDR2 as FQGNSA. CDR3 size: 14 residues. The DNA of the CDR3 is TGTGCCAGCAGCCAAGGGACGGTTTACAATGAGCAGTTCTTC. Protein product: CASSQGTVYNEQFF.

Here the CDR3 reads CASSYSPTRTDTQYF. CDR3 sequence (DNA): TGTGCCAGCAGTTACTCCCCCACTAGAACAGATACGCAGTATTTT. The chain combines TRBV6-5 with TRBJ2-3, with D perhaps matching TRBD2 (5 bases). There are 15 residues in the CDR3. CDR1 and CDR2 (germline): MNHEY, SVGAGI. Trimming took 0 bases from V and 3 from J, leaving 10 bases between them.

This chain joins TRBV10-1 and TRBJ1-2, with D hard to call. Deletions cut 2 bases from V and 3 bases from J, with 13 bases between. Germline V lookup: CDR1 WNHNN, CDR2 SYGVQD (reference sequence). This CDR3 region has 15 residues. The CDR3 sequence: CASSEIGQRHYGYTF. The CDR3 DNA is TGCGCCAGCAGTGAGATCGGGCAGAGACACTATGGCTACACCTTC.

This chain joins TRBV28 and TRBJ1-6; no firm D call. Germline-derived CDR1 and CDR2 are MDHEN and SYDVKM. V gave up 2 bases and J gave up 8 bases, with 10 bases separating them. The CDR3 consists of 14 residues. CDR3 residues: CASSLRGRDSPLHF. The DNA for the CDR3 is TGTGCCAGCAGTTTACGAGGCCGGGATTCACCCCTCCACTTT. Complete variable domain (other parts from reference TRBV28 and TRBJ1-6): DVKVTQSSRYLVKRTGEKVFLECVQDMDHENMFWYRQDPGLGLRLIYFSYDVKMKEKGDIPEGYSVSREKKERFSLILESASTNQTSMYLCASSLRGRDSPLHFGNGTRLTVT.

The chain uses TRBV7-6 and TRBJ2-1; D remains ambiguous. Trimming left V 5 bases short and J 8 bases short, with 16 bases between. The CDR3 has 14 residues. Germline CDR1 SGHVS, CDR2 FNYEAQ. The CDR3 here is CASSHKIGSHEQFF. The CDR3 coding sequence is TGTGCCAGCAGCCATAAGATCGGCAGCCATGAGCAGTTCTTC.